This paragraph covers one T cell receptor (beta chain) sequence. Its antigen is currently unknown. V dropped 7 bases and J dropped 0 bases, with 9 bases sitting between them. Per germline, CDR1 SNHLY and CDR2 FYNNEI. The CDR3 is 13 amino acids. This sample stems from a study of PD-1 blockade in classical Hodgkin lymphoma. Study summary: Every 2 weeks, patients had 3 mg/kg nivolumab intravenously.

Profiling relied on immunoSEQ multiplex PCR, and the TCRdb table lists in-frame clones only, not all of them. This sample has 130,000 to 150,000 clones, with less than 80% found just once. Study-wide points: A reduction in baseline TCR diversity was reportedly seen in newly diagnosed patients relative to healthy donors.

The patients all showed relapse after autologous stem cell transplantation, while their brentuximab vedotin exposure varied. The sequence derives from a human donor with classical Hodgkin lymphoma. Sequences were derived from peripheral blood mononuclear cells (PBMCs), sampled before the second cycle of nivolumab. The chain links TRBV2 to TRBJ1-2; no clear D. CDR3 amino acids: CASTLRANYGYTF. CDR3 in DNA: TGTGCCAGCACCCTAAGAGCTAACTATGGCTACACCTTC.